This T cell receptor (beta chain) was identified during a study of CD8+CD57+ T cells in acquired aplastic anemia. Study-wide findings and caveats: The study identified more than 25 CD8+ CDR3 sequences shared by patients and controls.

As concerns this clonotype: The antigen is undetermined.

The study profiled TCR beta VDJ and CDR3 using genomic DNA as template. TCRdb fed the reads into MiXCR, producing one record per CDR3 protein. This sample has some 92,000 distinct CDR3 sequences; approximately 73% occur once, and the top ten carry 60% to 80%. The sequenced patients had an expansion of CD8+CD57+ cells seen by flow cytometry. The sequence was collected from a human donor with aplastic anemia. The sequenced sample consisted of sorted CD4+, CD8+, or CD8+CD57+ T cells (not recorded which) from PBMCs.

The CDR3 is CASSEGLGRPGELFF. The DNA of the CDR3 is TGTGCCAGCAGTGAAGGATTAGGCAGACCCGGGGAGCTGTTTTTT. V gene TRBV2 combines with J gene TRBJ2-2, with D hard to call. CDR1 and CDR2 from the germline V gene are SNHLY and FYNNEI. V lost 1 base to trimming and J lost 6 bases, with 12 bases between them. The CDR3 runs to 15 residues.